This T cell receptor beta chain came from a study of response to subunit inactivated influenza vaccine. TCRdb redid the calling of the RT-PCR reads with MiXCR, one entry per CDR3 protein. The sample includes 450,000 to 600,000 distinct CDR3 sequences, roughly 7.9% of them seen just once. This clonotype was observed a few times. Its antigen is as yet unknown. Study-wide results and caveats: Only a handful of new T cells, the authors suggested, are recruited with each seasonal influenza vaccination.

CDR1 is LGHNA and CDR2 is YSLEER in the germline V gene. Germline trimming cut 1 base from V and 2 bases from J; bases unmatched to any gene: 13. This CDR3 region has 19 residues. Sequencing used PBMCs from blood, obtained around 25 months after vaccination. The genes are TRBV4-3 and TRBJ2-3; 9 positions match TRBD2. The sequence derives from a man between 50 and 75 years old who received an inactivated influenza vaccine. The CDR3 loop reads CASSQVSSGRPEFTDTQYF. As DNA, the CDR3 is TGCGCCAGCAGCCAAGTCTCCAGCGGGAGGCCCGAATTCACAGATACGCAGTATTTT.